Presented here are 23 T cell receptor beta chains from one specimen sequenced in a study of T cells expressing NK-cell markers. From the 5' RACE reads, TCRdb lists one entry per CDR3 protein and no DNA. The sample table includes roughly 430,000 distinct CDR3 sequences. The sequencing sample was made of blood T cells: a sorted CD56 or NKG2C T cell subset, CD4+ or CD8+ T cells, or bulk PBMC T cells (not recorded which). Every receptor here comes from a woman aged 18 to 75 in good health.

The chain uses TRBV7-2 and TRBJ2-5; TCRdb designates TRBD1, a call that cannot be tested without DNA. This CDR3 comprises 15 residues. Germline V lookup: CDR1 SGHTA, CDR2 FQGNSA. CDR3 region: CASSPSGTLGETQYF.

J is TRBJ1-2 and V is TRBV29-1. CDR1 is SQVTM and CDR2 is ANQGSEA in the germline V gene. This CDR3 is 13 amino acids long. CDR3 in amino acids: CSVLPGTSYGYTF.

The chain has TRBV10-3 and TRBJ2-5; TCRdb outputs TRBD1, but without DNA this stays unchecked. This CDR3 comprises 14 residues. The germline CDR1 and CDR2 sequences are ENHRY and SYGVKD. CDR3 region: CAISGSGGMETQYF.

J is TRBJ2-1 and V is TRBV25-1; without DNA, the TCRdb call of TRBD2 cannot be checked. The germline CDR1 and CDR2 sequences are MGHDK and SYGVNS. The CDR3 contains 15 residues. CDR3 in amino acids: CASSLPGLAKSEQFF.

The rearrangement joins TRBV27 to TRBJ1-1. There are 13 residues in the CDR3. Germline V gene sequence: CDR1 MNHEY, CDR2 SMNVEV (reference sequence). The CDR3 reads CASSPHFNTEAFF.

V gene TRBV3-1 combines with J gene TRBJ1-6; the TCRdb D gene call, TRBD1, has no DNA to confirm it. The germline gives CDR1 LGHDT, CDR2 YNNKEL (reference sequence). The CDR3 sequence is 14 residues long. The CDR3 sequence: CASSQPGGDSPLHF.

The gene calls are TRBV18 and TRBJ2-7; as DNA is missing, the TRBD1 call by TCRdb cannot be tested. This CDR3 spans 14 amino acids. CDR1 KGHSH and CDR2 LQKENI come from the germline V gene. This CDR3 is CASSPTEGTYEQYF.

V usage is TRBV20-1 and J usage is TRBJ1-2. Per the germline V gene, CDR1 is DFQATT and CDR2 is SNEGSKA (reference sequence). This CDR3 contains 18 residues. This CDR3 reads CSARGSRGPRGGDYGYTF.

CDR3 in amino acids: CASSPPSGGEEQYF. This chain uses TRBV18 with TRBJ2-7; TCRdb outputs TRBD2, but without DNA this stays unchecked. This CDR3 is 14 amino acids long. The germline V gene has CDR1 KGHSH and CDR2 LQKENI.

The V and J genes are TRBV13 and TRBJ2-5; the TCRdb call, TRBD1, lacks DNA for checking. The CDR3 loop spans 16 amino acids. The germline V gene encodes CDR1 PRHDT and CDR2 FYEKMQ (reference sequence). The CDR3 loop is CASSLGPRGGSETQYF.

This CDR3 reads CASGFSRGGNTEAFF. This chain connects TRBV12-3 or TRBV12-4 to TRBJ1-1; TCRdb returns TRBD1, unconfirmable since there is no DNA. CDR3 length: 15 residues.

V is TRBV6-1 and J is TRBJ1-2; TCRdb returns TRBD1, unconfirmable since there is no DNA. CDR1 and CDR2 from the germline V gene are MNHNS and SASEGT. CDR3 length: 14 amino acids. CDR3 amino acids: CASSGQGPPYGYTF.

The rearrangement uses TRBV19 and TRBJ2-7; checking the TCRdb D call of TRBD2 is not possible without DNA. Germline V CDR1 and CDR2: LNHDA, SQIVND (reference sequence). The CDR3 spans 12 residues. The CDR3 sequence: CASGGPSGEQYF.

The chain uses TRBV7-3 and TRBJ1-3; lacking DNA, the TRBD1 call made by TCRdb goes unchecked. Germline V CDR1 and CDR2: SGHTA, FQGTGA. CDR3 length: 15 residues. CDR3 residues: CASSLIPGNGNTIYF.

This sequence joins TRBV19 and TRBJ2-7. Germline values: CDR1 LNHDA, CDR2 SQIVND (reference sequence). The CDR3 spans 15 residues. Here the CDR3 reads CASSIAPTTSYEQYF.

The CDR3 loop is CSARAGQGLGYTF. The genes are TRBV20-1 and TRBJ1-2; TCRdb lists TRBD1, though no DNA is available to test this call. The CDR3 contains 13 residues. The germline V gene has CDR1 DFQATT and CDR2 SNEGSKA (reference sequence).

This chain uses TRBV29-1 with TRBJ2-7. The CDR3 sequence is 14 residues long. Germline loops: CDR1 SQVTM, CDR2 ANQGSEA. The CDR3 sequence is CSVVGYPSSYEQYF.

This sequence joins TRBV18 and TRBJ1-4; lacking DNA, the TRBD1 call made by TCRdb goes unchecked. Germline V gene data show CDR1 as KGHSH and CDR2 as LQKENI. CDR3 length: 14 residues. The CDR3 sequence: CASSPGQGDEKLFF.

The rearrangement uses TRBV19 and TRBJ1-1; the TRBD1 assignment by TCRdb is unverifiable without DNA. The CDR3 is 16 amino acids. The germline CDR1 and CDR2 sequences are LNHDA and SQIVND (reference sequence). The CDR3 here is CASSIEVGQTNTEAFF.

This CDR3 reads CASSLDFTTGNTIYF. V and J are TRBV12-3 or TRBV12-4 and TRBJ1-3. This CDR3 is 15 amino acids long.

The chain is built from TRBV15 and TRBJ2-1; TCRdb indicates TRBD1, and absent DNA this call remains unverified. The CDR3 runs to 13 residues. The V gene's germline CDR1 is LNHNV and CDR2 YYDKDF (reference sequence). This chain's CDR3 is CATSMTGWGEQFF.

The chain carries TRBV29-1 and TRBJ2-7; TCRdb calls TRBD2, which cannot be checked without DNA. Per the germline V gene, CDR1 is SQVTM and CDR2 is ANQGSEA. The CDR3 spans 16 residues. The CDR3 region is CSGAGLAGFNSYEQYF.

V usage is TRBV20-1 and J usage is TRBJ2-5; TCRdb names TRBD2, which stays unverified in the absence of DNA. Germline V lookup: CDR1 DFQATT, CDR2 SNEGSKA (reference sequence). The CDR3 covers 15 residues. The CDR3 here is CSARIRREYQETQYF.